The entry below gives a single T cell receptor beta chain sequence along with its context. Other nucleotide sequences in the sample specify the same CDR3. The V and J ends lost 5 bases and 4 bases respectively, with 9 bases between them. The CDR3 covers 12 residues. As originally analysed: Using reference gene primer amplification, nucleated cell counts were estimated. Profiling relied on immunoSEQ multiplex PCR, and the TCRdb table lists in-frame clones only, not all of them. That table is the source of V, J and clone size, and D and trimming were worked out from the DNA. This table has some 280,000 clones, around four fifths appearing once. This record comes from a study of blood T cell repertoires in COVID-19. Study background: The study drew acute and convalescent COVID-19 samples from the United States, Italy and Spain. PBMCs, B-cell-depleted T cells, or T cells were the source of the cDNA or gDNA that made up the material.

J is TRBJ2-7 and V is TRBV12-3 or TRBV12-4, with a possible D match to TRBD1 (6 bases). The receptor's source is a woman aged 45-60 years with active or convalescent COVID-19. Sequenced: peripheral blood. The DNA for the CDR3 is TGTGCCAGCAGTAAGCAGGGGTACGAGCAGTACTTC. As protein: CASSKQGYEQYF.